A selection of T cell receptor beta chains follows, all from one sample in a study of CD8 T cells in Susac syndrome. Each CDR3 protein is one row after TCRdb ran MiXCR on the immunoSEQ multiplex PCR reads. This table has about 53,000 distinct CDR3 sequences, 95% appearing once. Sequencing input: CD8+ T cells from PBMCs. These receptors all stem from a human donor with Susac syndrome. Each CDR3 is given with its conserved first and last residue. A D gene is named only where the DNA matches it firmly. Only part of the rows carry a size: once, few, many, or a class if the clone is expanded.

J: TRBJ2-6
V: TRBV2
D: NA
size: once
CDR3: CASGSFGDFAGANVLTF
DNA: TGTGCCAGCGGCAGCTTCGGGGATTTCGCGGGGGCCAACGTCCTGACTTTC

J: TRBJ2-5
V: TRBV9
D: TRBD2
size: NA
CDR3: CASSVGLSGGYEETQYF
DNA: TGTGCCAGCAGCGTAGGCCTTAGCGGGGGGTACGAAGAGACCCAGTACTTC

J: TRBJ2-1
V: TRBV11-3
D: TRBD1
size: NA
CDR3: CASSRRTGDNEQFF
DNA: TGTGCCAGCAGCCGACGGACAGGGGACAATGAGCAGTTCTTC

J: TRBJ1-2
V: TRBV4-3
D: NA
size: NA
CDR3: CASSQDGDANYGYTF
DNA: TGCGCCAGCAGCCAAGATGGGGACGCGAACTATGGCTACACCTTC

J: TRBJ2-7
V: TRBV4-2
D: TRBD1
size: NA
CDR3: CASSSGDSSYEQYF
DNA: TGTGCCAGCAGTTCAGGGGACAGCTCCTACGAGCAGTACTTC

J: TRBJ2-3
V: TRBV7-9
D: TRBD2
size: NA
CDR3: CASSLGAAGVRPYTDTQYF
DNA: TGTGCCAGCAGCTTGGGCGCAGCGGGGGTTCGACCGTACACAGATACGCAGTATTTT

J: TRBJ2-3
V: TRBV20-1
D: TRBD1
size: NA
CDR3: CSASGTGGGPSTDTQYF
DNA: TGCAGTGCTTCCGGGACAGGGGGCGGCCCCAGCACAGATACGCAGTATTTT

J: TRBJ1-1
V: TRBV30
D: NA
size: NA
CDR3: CAWSLFSTEAFF
DNA: TGTGCCTGGAGTCTCTTTTCCACTGAAGCTTTCTTT

J: TRBJ2-7
V: TRBV6-1
D: NA
size: NA
CDR3: CASSDFRAALREQYF
DNA: TGTGCCAGCAGTGATTTCAGGGCCGCCCTGCGCGAGCAGTACTTC

J: TRBJ2-4
V: TRBV6-5
D: NA
size: NA
CDR3: CASSYSFPPGFKNIQYF
DNA: TGTGCCAGCAGTTACTCGTTCCCCCCAGGGTTCAAAAACATTCAGTACTTC

J: TRBJ1-4
V: TRBV29-1
D: TRBD1
size: NA
CDR3: CSVRTGDEKLFF
DNA: TGCAGCGTACGGACAGGGGATGAAAAACTGTTTTTT

J: TRBJ2-4
V: TRBV7-9
D: NA
size: NA
CDR3: CASRSDSPFEYF
DNA: TGTGCCAGCAGGTCCGACAGCCCCTTCGAGTACTTC

J: TRBJ2-7
V: TRBV3-1
D: NA
size: NA
CDR3: CASSQVAGPPVYEQYF
DNA: TGTGCCAGCAGCCAAGTGGCTGGCCCCCCGGTCTACGAGCAGTACTTC

J: TRBJ1-2
V: TRBV20-1
D: NA
size: NA
CDR3: CSARALGNYGYTF
DNA: TGCAGTGCTAGAGCCTTAGGGAACTATGGCTACACCTTC

J: TRBJ2-5
V: TRBV13
D: NA
size: once
CDR3: CASSPTNRETQYF
DNA: TGTGCCAGCAGCCCAACAAACCGAGAGACCCAGTACTTC

J: TRBJ1-2
V: TRBV29-1
D: NA
size: NA
CDR3: CSVDHEGNPNGYTF
DNA: TGCAGCGTTGACCATGAGGGGAACCCGAATGGCTACACCTTC

J: TRBJ1-1
V: TRBV7-9
D: TRBD1
size: NA
CDR3: CASSLADRVAFF
DNA: TGTGCCAGCAGCTTGGCTGACAGGGTGGCTTTCTTT

J: TRBJ2-1
V: TRBV25-1
D: NA
size: NA
CDR3: CASSGTVELFF
DNA: TGTGCCAGCAGTGGGACAGTGGAACTGTTCTTC